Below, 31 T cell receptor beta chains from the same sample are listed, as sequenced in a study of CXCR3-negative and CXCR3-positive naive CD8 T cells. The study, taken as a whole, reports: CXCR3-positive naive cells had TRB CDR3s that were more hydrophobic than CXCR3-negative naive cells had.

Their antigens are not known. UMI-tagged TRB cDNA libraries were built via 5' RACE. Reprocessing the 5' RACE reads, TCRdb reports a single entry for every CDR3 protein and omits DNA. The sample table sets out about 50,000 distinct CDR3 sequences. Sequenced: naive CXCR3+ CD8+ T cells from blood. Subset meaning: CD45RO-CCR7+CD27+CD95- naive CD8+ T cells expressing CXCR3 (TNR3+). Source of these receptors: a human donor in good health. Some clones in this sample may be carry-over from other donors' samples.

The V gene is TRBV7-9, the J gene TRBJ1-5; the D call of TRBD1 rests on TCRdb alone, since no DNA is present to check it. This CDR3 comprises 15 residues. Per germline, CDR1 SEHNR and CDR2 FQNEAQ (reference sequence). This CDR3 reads CASSPGLGPPQPQHF.

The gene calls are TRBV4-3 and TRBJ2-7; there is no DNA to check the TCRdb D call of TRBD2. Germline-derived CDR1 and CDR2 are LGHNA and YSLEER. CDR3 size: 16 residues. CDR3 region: CASSQDRLAGTYEQYF.

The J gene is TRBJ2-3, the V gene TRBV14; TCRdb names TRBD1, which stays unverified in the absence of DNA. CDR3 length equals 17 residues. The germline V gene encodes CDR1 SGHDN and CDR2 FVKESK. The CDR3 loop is CASSRWPPGTDTDTQYF.

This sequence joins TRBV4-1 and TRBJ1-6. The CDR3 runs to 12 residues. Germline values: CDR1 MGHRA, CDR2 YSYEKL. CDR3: CASSQGGSPLHF.

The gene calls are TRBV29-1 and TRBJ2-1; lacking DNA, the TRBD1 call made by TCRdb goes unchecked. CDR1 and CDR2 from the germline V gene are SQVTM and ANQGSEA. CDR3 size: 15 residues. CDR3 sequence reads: CSLRGGGVSYNEQFF.

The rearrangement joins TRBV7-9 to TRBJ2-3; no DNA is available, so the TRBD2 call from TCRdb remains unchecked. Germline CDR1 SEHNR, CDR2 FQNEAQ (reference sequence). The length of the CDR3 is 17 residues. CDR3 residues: CASSSPIAGGTSDTQYF.

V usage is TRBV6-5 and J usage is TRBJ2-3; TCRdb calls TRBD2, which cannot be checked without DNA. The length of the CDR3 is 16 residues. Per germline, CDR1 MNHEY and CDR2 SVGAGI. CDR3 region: CASRRLAGGPADTQYF.

The CDR3 loop is CASSLTPGPQYTDTQYF. This sequence joins TRBV7-8 and TRBJ2-3; TCRdb returns TRBD1, unconfirmable since there is no DNA. This CDR3 spans 17 amino acids. From germline, CDR1 is SGHVS and CDR2 FQNEAQ.

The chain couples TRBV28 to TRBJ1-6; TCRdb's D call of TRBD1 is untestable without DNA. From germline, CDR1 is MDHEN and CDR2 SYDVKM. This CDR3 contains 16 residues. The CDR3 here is CASSFATGTGESSLHF.

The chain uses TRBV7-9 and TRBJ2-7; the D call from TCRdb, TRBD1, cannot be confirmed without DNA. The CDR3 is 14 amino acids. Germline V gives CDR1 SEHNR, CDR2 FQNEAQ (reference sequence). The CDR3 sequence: CASSSPGRIYEQYF.

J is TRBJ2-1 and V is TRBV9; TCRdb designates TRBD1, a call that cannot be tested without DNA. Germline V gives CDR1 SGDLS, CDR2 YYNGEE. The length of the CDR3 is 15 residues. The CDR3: CASSSPGSSYNEQFF.

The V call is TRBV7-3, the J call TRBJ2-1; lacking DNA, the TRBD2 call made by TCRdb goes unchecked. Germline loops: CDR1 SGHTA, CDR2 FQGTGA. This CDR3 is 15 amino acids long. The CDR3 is CASSLSAGGRDEQFF. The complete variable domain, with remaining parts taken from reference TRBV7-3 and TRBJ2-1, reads GAGVSQTPSNKVTEKGKYVELRCDPISGHTALYWYRQSLGQGPEFLIYFQGTGAADDSGLPNDRFFAVRPEGSVSTLKIQRTERGDSAVYLCASSLSAGGRDEQFFGPGTRLTVL.

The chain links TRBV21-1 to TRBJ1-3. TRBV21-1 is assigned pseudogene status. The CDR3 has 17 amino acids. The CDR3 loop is CASNNVPKAPSGNTIYF.

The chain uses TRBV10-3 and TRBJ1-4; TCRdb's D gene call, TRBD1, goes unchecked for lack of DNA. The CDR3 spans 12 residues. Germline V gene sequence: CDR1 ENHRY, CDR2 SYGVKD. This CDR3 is CAIWDGNEKLFF.

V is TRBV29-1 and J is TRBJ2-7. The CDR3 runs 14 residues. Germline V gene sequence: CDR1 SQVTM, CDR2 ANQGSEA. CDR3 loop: CSVEDSGASYEQYF.

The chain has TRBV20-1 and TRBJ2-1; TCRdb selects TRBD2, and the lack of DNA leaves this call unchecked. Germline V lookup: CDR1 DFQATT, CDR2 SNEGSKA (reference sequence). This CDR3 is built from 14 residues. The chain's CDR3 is CSALRGGTETAEFF.

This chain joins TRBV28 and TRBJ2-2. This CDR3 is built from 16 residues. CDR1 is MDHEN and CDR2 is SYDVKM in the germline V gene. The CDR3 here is CASSFALTGSTGELFF. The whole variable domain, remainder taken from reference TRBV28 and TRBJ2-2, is DVKVTQSSRYLVKRTGEKVFLECVQDMDHENMFWYRQDPGLGLRLIYFSYDVKMKEKGDIPEGYSVSREKKERFSLILESASTNQTSMYLCASSFALTGSTGELFFGEGSRLTVL.

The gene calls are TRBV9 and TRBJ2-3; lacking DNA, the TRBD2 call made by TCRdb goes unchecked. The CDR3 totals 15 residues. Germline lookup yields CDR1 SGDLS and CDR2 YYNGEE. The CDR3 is CASSVVAGATDTQYF.

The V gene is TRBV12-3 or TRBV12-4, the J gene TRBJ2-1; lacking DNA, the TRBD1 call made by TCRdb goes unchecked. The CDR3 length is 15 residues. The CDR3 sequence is CASTPTGTGVNEQFF.

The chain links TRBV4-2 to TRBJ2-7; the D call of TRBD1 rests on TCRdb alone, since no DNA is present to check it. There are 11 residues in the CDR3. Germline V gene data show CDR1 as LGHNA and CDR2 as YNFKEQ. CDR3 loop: CASSQGTEQYF.

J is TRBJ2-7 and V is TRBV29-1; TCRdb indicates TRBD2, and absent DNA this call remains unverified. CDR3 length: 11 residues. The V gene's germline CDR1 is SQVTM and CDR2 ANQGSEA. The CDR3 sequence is CSGGLTYEQYF.

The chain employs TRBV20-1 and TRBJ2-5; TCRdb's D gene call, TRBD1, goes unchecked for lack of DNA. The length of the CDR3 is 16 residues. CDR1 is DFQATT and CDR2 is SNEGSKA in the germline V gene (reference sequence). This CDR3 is CSARDFAGGFQETQYF.

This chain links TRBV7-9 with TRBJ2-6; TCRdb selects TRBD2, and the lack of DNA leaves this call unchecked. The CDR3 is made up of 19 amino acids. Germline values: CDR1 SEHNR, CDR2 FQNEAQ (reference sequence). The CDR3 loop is CASSFVETSGGSGANVLTF.

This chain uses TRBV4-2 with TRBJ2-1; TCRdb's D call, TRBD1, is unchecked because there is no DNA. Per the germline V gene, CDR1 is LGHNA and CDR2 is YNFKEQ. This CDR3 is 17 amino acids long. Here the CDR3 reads CASSQDEGQGKHNEQFF.

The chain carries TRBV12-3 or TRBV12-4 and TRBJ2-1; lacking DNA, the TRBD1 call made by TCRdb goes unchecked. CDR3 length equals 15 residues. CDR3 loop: CASTLGGTGVGEQFF.

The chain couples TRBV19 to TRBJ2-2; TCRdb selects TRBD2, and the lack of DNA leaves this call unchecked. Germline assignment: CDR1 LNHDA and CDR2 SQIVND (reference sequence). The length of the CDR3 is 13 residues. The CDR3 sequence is CASKAGNTGELFF.

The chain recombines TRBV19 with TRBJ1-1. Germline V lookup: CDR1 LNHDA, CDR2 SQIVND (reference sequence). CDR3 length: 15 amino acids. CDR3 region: CASSIDLGQRTEAFF.

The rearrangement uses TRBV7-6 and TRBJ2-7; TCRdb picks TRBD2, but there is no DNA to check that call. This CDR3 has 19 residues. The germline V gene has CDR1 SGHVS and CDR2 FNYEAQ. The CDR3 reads CASSLALIGLAGSSYEQYF.

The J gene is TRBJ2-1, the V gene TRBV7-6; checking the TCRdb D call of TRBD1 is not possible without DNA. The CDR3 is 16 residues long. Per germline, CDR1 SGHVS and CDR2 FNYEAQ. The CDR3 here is CASSPSGRGLNNEQFF.

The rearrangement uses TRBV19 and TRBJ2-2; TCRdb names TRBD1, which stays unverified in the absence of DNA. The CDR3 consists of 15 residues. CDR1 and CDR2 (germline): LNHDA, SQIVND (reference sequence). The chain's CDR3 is CASSIVFGTAGELFF.

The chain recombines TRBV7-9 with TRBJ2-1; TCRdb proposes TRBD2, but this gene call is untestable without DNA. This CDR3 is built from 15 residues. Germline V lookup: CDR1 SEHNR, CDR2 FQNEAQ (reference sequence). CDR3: CASSHGLAGVNEQFF.